These 2 T cell receptor beta chains were all obtained from the same sample, sequenced in a study of blood T cells in healthy people across ages. A second about 7 to 11 cycle PCR used barcoded and J-beta primers. From the 5' RACE reads, TCRdb called clonotypes with MiXCR, one entry per CDR3 protein. Among about 720,000 distinct CDR3 sequences listed, 20% to 25% were seen once. The data also belong to a second study, concerning T cells of mothers and their children.

Source material: blood. These receptors were obtained from a boy younger than 18 in good health.

In DNA, the CDR3 is TGTGCCAGCAGCTTAGGGAGACAGGAAAACATTCAGTACTTC. It encodes CASSLGRQENIQYF. The chain employs TRBV7-9 and TRBJ2-4; a weak D match, TRBD1 (6 bases). The V end was cut by 1 base, the J end by 5 bases, with 9 bases between. There are 14 residues in the CDR3. Germline CDR1 and CDR2: SEHNR and FQNEAQ (reference sequence). The full variable domain, completed using reference TRBV7-9 and TRBJ2-4, is DTGVSQNPRHKITKRGQNVTFRCDPISEHNRLYWYRQTLGQGPEFLTYFQNEAQLEKSRLLSDRFSAERPKGSFSTLEIQRTEQGDSAMYLCASSLGRQENIQYFGAGTRLSVL.

The gene calls are TRBV4-2 and TRBJ2-5; 8 bases agree with TRBD2. This CDR3 is built from 15 residues. CDR1 is LGHNA, CDR2 YNFKEQ, per germline. The V gene end was trimmed by 1 base and the J gene end by 4 bases; junction bases not matched to a gene: 5. The CDR3, as DNA: TGTGCCAGCAGCCAAGTTCTGCTAGCGGGAGAGACCCAGTACTTC. Its translation: CASSQVLLAGETQYF.